A selection of T cell receptor beta chains follows, all from one sample in a study of shared clonotypes between healthy human individuals. This table comes from immunoSEQ multiplex PCR, and its TCRdb copy is limited to in-frame clones, with some not included. The data show roughly 660,000 clones, less than 95% seen once. The sequenced sample consisted of memory CD8+ T cells from PBMCs. These receptors were collected from a man younger than 35 in good health. Some clones in this sample may be carry-over from other donors' samples. Both conserved end residues are part of each CDR3. The D gene is left open where the match is weak. A row's size may be missing; if present it is once, few, many or a size class.

clone_size: .; v_call: TRBV6-5; d_call: .; j_call: TRBJ1-1; cdr3_aa: CASSQGLNTEAFF; cdr3_nt: TGTGCCAGCAGCCAGGGGTTGAACACTGAAGCTTTCTTT
clone_size: .; v_call: TRBV30; d_call: TRBD1; j_call: TRBJ1-2; cdr3_aa: CAWTVGRTGSGYTF; cdr3_nt: TGTGCCTGGACCGTGGGTAGGACAGGGAGTGGCTACACCTTC
clone_size: .; v_call: TRBV25-1; d_call: TRBD1; j_call: TRBJ1-3; cdr3_aa: CASSFGTAGNTIYF; cdr3_nt: TGTGCCAGCAGTTTCGGGACAGCCGGAAACACCATATATTTT
clone_size: .; v_call: TRBV30; d_call: TRBD2; j_call: TRBJ2-1; cdr3_aa: CAWTIPGLAISYNEQFF; cdr3_nt: TGTGCCTGGACCATCCCGGGACTAGCAATTTCCTACAATGAGCAGTTCTTC
clone_size: .; v_call: TRBV13; d_call: TRBD2; j_call: TRBJ2-7; cdr3_aa: CASSRTSGGSDSYEQYF; cdr3_nt: TGTGCCAGCAGCCGAACAAGCGGGGGATCAGACTCCTACGAGCAGTACTTC
clone_size: .; v_call: TRBV7-5; d_call: .; j_call: TRBJ2-3; cdr3_aa: CVRSLGWGTSGSRTQYF; cdr3_nt: TGTGTCAGAAGCTTAGGGTGGGGGACTAGCGGGAGTCGTACGCAGTATTTT
clone_size: .; v_call: TRBV9; d_call: .; j_call: TRBJ1-2; cdr3_aa: CASSAYSEGYGYTF; cdr3_nt: TGTGCCAGCAGCGCCTATTCCGAGGGCTATGGCTACACCTTC
clone_size: once; v_call: TRBV7-2; d_call: .; j_call: TRBJ1-1; cdr3_aa: CASKPGQLWTEAFF; cdr3_nt: TGTGCCAGCAAACCGGGACAACTATGGACTGAAGCTTTCTTT
clone_size: once; v_call: TRBV5-6; d_call: .; j_call: TRBJ1-4; cdr3_aa: CASSFRGPKEKLFF; cdr3_nt: TGTGCCAGCAGCTTCCGGGGCCCGAAAGAAAAACTGTTTTTT
clone_size: .; v_call: TRBV19; d_call: .; j_call: TRBJ2-7; cdr3_aa: CASSITPFGEQYF; cdr3_nt: TGTGCCAGTAGTATAACACCCTTCGGGGAGCAGTACTTC
clone_size: .; v_call: TRBV11-2; d_call: .; j_call: TRBJ2-1; cdr3_aa: CASSLGVDEQFF; cdr3_nt: TGTGCCAGCAGCCTCGGGGTGGACGAGCAGTTCTTC
clone_size: once; v_call: TRBV7-9; d_call: .; j_call: TRBJ1-1; cdr3_aa: CASSFSVTEAFF; cdr3_nt: TGTGCCAGCAGCTTTTCCGTCACTGAAGCTTTCTTT
clone_size: once; v_call: TRBV28; d_call: TRBD1; j_call: TRBJ1-2; cdr3_aa: CASLQGAIYGYTF; cdr3_nt: TGTGCCAGCTTACAGGGGGCAATCTATGGCTACACCTTC
clone_size: .; v_call: TRBV4-3; d_call: .; j_call: TRBJ2-7; cdr3_aa: CASSRGVGSSYEQYF; cdr3_nt: TGCGCCAGCAGCCGCGGGGTCGGTTCCTCCTACGAGCAGTACTTC
clone_size: .; v_call: TRBV5-1; d_call: .; j_call: TRBJ2-2; cdr3_aa: CASSLVGGRELFF; cdr3_nt: TGCGCCAGCAGCTTGGTCGGTGGGAGGGAGCTGTTTTTT
clone_size: once; v_call: TRBV7-9; d_call: .; j_call: TRBJ2-4; cdr3_aa: CASSLVPELAKNIQYF; cdr3_nt: TGTGCCAGCAGCTTAGTTCCTGAACTAGCCAAAAACATTCAGTACTTC
clone_size: .; v_call: TRBV29-1; d_call: .; j_call: TRBJ1-1; cdr3_aa: CSVGKARNTEAFF; cdr3_nt: TGCAGCGTTGGTAAGGCCAGAAACACTGAAGCTTTCTTT
clone_size: .; v_call: TRBV28; d_call: TRBD1; j_call: TRBJ2-7; cdr3_aa: CASSLYATGGDEQYF; cdr3_nt: TGTGCCAGCAGTTTATACGCGACAGGGGGCGACGAGCAGTACTTC
clone_size: .; v_call: TRBV5-1; d_call: .; j_call: TRBJ2-1; cdr3_aa: CASSWGKEGNNEQFF; cdr3_nt: TGCGCCAGCAGCTGGGGAAAGGAAGGCAATAATGAGCAGTTCTTC
clone_size: .; v_call: TRBV6-5; d_call: .; j_call: TRBJ2-1; cdr3_aa: CASSYSNTNEQFF; cdr3_nt: TGTGCCAGCAGTTACTCGAATACCAATGAGCAGTTCTTC
clone_size: .; v_call: TRBV27; d_call: .; j_call: TRBJ1-2; cdr3_aa: CASSLLPGEGYGYTF; cdr3_nt: TGTGCCAGCAGTTTATTACCAGGGGAGGGCTATGGCTACACCTTC
clone_size: .; v_call: TRBV5-4; d_call: TRBD1; j_call: TRBJ1-4; cdr3_aa: CASSSDRDQPAREKLFF; cdr3_nt: TGTGCCAGCAGCTCAGACAGGGACCAGCCCGCCCGGGAAAAACTGTTTTTT
clone_size: .; v_call: TRBV5-1; d_call: .; j_call: TRBJ2-5; cdr3_aa: CASSLAQGGLETQYF; cdr3_nt: TGCGCCAGCAGCTTGGCCCAGGGGGGGCTGGAGACCCAGTACTTC
clone_size: .; v_call: TRBV5-5; d_call: TRBD2; j_call: TRBJ2-5; cdr3_aa: CASSAGVGHKGQYF; cdr3_nt: TGTGCCAGCAGTGCGGGAGTCGGGCATAAGGGCCAGTACTTC
clone_size: .; v_call: TRBV29-1; d_call: .; j_call: TRBJ2-1; cdr3_aa: CSVSNEQFF; cdr3_nt: TGCAGCGTTTCTAATGAGCAGTTCTTC
clone_size: .; v_call: TRBV7-9; d_call: .; j_call: TRBJ1-1; cdr3_aa: CASSLVPDIYLNTEAFF; cdr3_nt: TGTGCCAGCAGCTTAGTCCCGGACATCTATTTGAACACTGAAGCTTTCTTT
clone_size: .; v_call: TRBV4-1; d_call: TRBD2; j_call: TRBJ2-1; cdr3_aa: CASSRLADYNEQFF; cdr3_nt: TGCGCCAGCAGCCGACTAGCGGACTACAATGAGCAGTTCTTC
clone_size: .; v_call: TRBV7-9; d_call: .; j_call: TRBJ2-1; cdr3_aa: CASSGGSEYPQEQFF; cdr3_nt: TGTGCCAGCAGCGGGGGTAGCGAGTACCCCCAGGAGCAGTTCTTC
clone_size: once; v_call: TRBV27; d_call: TRBD1; j_call: TRBJ2-3; cdr3_aa: CASSPGGDTQYF; cdr3_nt: TGTGCCAGCAGTCCAGGGGGAGATACGCAGTATTTT
clone_size: .; v_call: TRBV5-1; d_call: TRBD2; j_call: TRBJ2-1; cdr3_aa: CASSFPGLAYNEQFF; cdr3_nt: TGCGCCAGCAGCTTCCCGGGACTAGCCTACAATGAGCAGTTCTTC
clone_size: .; v_call: TRBV7-9; d_call: TRBD2; j_call: TRBJ2-7; cdr3_aa: CASSTGGLAVYEQYF; cdr3_nt: TGTGCCAGCAGCACAGGCGGGCTAGCGGTCTACGAGCAGTACTTC
clone_size: .; v_call: TRBV15; d_call: .; j_call: TRBJ2-7; cdr3_aa: CATGGPYF; cdr3_nt: TGTGCCACCGGAGGGCCTTACTTC
clone_size: .; v_call: TRBV9; d_call: TRBD1; j_call: TRBJ1-2; cdr3_aa: CASSATGTGTAPNYGYTF; cdr3_nt: TGTGCCAGCAGCGCGACTGGGACCGGGACAGCTCCTAACTATGGCTACACCTTC
clone_size: once; v_call: TRBV27; d_call: .; j_call: TRBJ1-1; cdr3_aa: CASSPYILGFTEAFF; cdr3_nt: TGTGCCAGCAGTCCGTATATCTTAGGGTTCACTGAAGCTTTCTTT
clone_size: .; v_call: TRBV4-3; d_call: TRBD1; j_call: TRBJ2-1; cdr3_aa: CASSPGTGTSGEFF; cdr3_nt: TGCGCCAGCAGCCCCGGGACAGGCACATCAGGGGAGTTCTTC
clone_size: .; v_call: TRBV5-4; d_call: .; j_call: TRBJ2-5; cdr3_aa: CASRPTLVGRETQYF; cdr3_nt: TGTGCCAGCAGGCCCACACTAGTGGGTAGGGAGACCCAGTACTTC
clone_size: few; v_call: TRBV9; d_call: .; j_call: TRBJ2-5; cdr3_aa: CASSGRDGQTARETQYF; cdr3_nt: TGTGCCAGCAGCGGCCGTGATGGGCAAACGGCTAGGGAGACCCAGTACTTC
clone_size: .; v_call: TRBV5-1; d_call: TRBD2; j_call: TRBJ2-2; cdr3_aa: CASSDRLAGNTGELFF; cdr3_nt: TGCGCCAGCAGCGATCGACTAGCGGGAAACACCGGGGAGCTGTTTTTT
clone_size: .; v_call: TRBV14; d_call: TRBD1; j_call: TRBJ1-4; cdr3_aa: CASSQERGRGEKLFF; cdr3_nt: TGTGCCAGCAGCCAAGAGAGGGGGCGCGGTGAAAAACTGTTTTTT
clone_size: .; v_call: TRBV13; d_call: TRBD2; j_call: TRBJ2-1; cdr3_aa: CASSLGATSGYNEQFF; cdr3_nt: TGTGCCAGCAGCTTAGGCGCCACTAGCGGCTACAATGAGCAGTTCTTC
clone_size: .; v_call: TRBV27; d_call: TRBD1; j_call: TRBJ1-4; cdr3_aa: CASRTWGGTENEKLFF; cdr3_nt: TGTGCCAGCAGGACCTGGGGGGGGACAGAAAATGAAAAACTGTTTTTT
clone_size: .; v_call: TRBV25-1; d_call: .; j_call: TRBJ2-1; cdr3_aa: CASKFPGPYNEQFF; cdr3_nt: TGTGCCAGCAAATTTCCAGGCCCCTACAATGAGCAGTTCTTC
clone_size: .; v_call: TRBV4-1; d_call: TRBD1; j_call: TRBJ2-7; cdr3_aa: CASSQGRTGGLFEQYF; cdr3_nt: TGCGCCAGCAGCCAAGGGCGGACAGGGGGCCTGTTCGAGCAGTACTTC
clone_size: .; v_call: TRBV5-6; d_call: TRBD1; j_call: TRBJ1-1; cdr3_aa: CASSLARGMNTEAFF; cdr3_nt: TGTGCCAGCAGCTTGGCCAGGGGGATGAACACTGAAGCTTTCTTT
clone_size: .; v_call: TRBV13; d_call: TRBD1; j_call: TRBJ1-4; cdr3_aa: CASSPDRANEKLFF; cdr3_nt: TGTGCCAGCAGCCCGGACAGGGCTAATGAAAAACTGTTTTTT
clone_size: .; v_call: TRBV6-6; d_call: TRBD2; j_call: TRBJ2-7; cdr3_aa: CASSNLLAGGSYEQYF; cdr3_nt: TGTGCCAGCAGTAACCTACTAGCGGGAGGTTCCTACGAGCAGTACTTC